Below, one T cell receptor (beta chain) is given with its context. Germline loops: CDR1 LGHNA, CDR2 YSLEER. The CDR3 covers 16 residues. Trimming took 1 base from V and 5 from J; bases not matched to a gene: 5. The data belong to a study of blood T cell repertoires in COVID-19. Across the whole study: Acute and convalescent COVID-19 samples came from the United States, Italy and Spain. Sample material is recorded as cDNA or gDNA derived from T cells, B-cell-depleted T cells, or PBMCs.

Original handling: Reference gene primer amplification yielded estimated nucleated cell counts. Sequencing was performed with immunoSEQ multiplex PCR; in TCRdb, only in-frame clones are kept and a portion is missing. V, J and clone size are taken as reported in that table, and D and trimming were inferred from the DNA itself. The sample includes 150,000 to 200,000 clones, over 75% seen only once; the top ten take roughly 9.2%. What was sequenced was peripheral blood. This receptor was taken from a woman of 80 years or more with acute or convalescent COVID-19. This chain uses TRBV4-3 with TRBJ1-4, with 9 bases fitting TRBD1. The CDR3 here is CASSQATGTGNEKLFF. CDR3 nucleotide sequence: TGCGCCAGCAGCCAAGCCACCGGGACAGGGAATGAAAAACTGTTTTTT.